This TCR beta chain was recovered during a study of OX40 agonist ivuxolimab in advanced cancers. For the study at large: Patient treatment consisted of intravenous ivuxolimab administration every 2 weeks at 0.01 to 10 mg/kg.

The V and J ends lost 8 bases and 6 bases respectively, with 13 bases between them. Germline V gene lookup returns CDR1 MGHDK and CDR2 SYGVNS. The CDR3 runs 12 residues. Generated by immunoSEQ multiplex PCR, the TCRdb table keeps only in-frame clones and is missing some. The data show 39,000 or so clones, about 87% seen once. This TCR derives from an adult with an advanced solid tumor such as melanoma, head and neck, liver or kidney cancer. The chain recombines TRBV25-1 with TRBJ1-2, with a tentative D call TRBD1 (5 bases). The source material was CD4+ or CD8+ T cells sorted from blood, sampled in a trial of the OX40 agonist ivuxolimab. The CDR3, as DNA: TGTGCCAGCCGGGGGGGGGACCATGGCTACACCTTC. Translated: CASRGGDHGYTF.